This TCR beta chain was recovered during a study of blood T cell repertoires in COVID-19. Study in general: The study drew acute and convalescent COVID-19 samples from the United States, Italy and Spain. T cells, B-cell-depleted T cells, or PBMCs supplied cDNA or gDNA.

Per the original data handling: Amplified reference gene primers provided the basis for estimating nucleated cell counts. The method was immunoSEQ multiplex PCR; TCRdb's version includes in-frame clones alone and lacks a portion of them. The V and J calls and clone size come from that table; D and trimming were worked out from the DNA. Of 220,000 or so clones in the sample, 80% to 85% were seen once. Trimming removed 0 bases at V and 1 base at J, with 8 bases between. Per germline, CDR1 SGHRS and CDR2 YFSETQ. The CDR3 has 15 amino acids. Seattle enrolled patients during active infection and tracked them longitudinally.

This TCR was recovered from a woman aged 80 or over with COVID-19, enrolled during active disease. This rearrangement joins TRBV5-1 to TRBJ1-3, with D tentatively TRBD1 (6 bases). The sequenced sample consisted of peripheral blood. CDR3 nucleotide sequence: TGCGCCAGCAGCTTGGAGGGGGAGTCTGGAAACACCATATATTTT. Translation gives CASSLEGESGNTIYF.